This T cell receptor (beta chain) was sequenced for a study of blood T cell repertoires in COVID-19. On the study more broadly: Researchers got acute and convalescent COVID-19 samples from the United States, Italy and Spain. From T cells, B-cell-depleted T cells, or PBMCs came the material, which was cDNA or gDNA.

CDR1 GTSNPN and CDR2 SVGIG come from the germline V gene (reference sequence). V dropped 5 bases and J dropped 5; count of bases not matched to a gene: 6. The CDR3 contains 13 residues. Seattle's enrolled individuals joined amid active infection and were then monitored longitudinally. Original analysis: Reference gene primers were amplified, and this amplification served to estimate nucleated cell counts. Sequencing used immunoSEQ multiplex PCR; TCRdb keeps in-frame clones, though not all of them. That table gives V, J and clone size, and the DNA gave D and trimming. The table has 300,000 to 450,000 clones, over 75% seen once.

The sequence derives from a woman aged 60 to 75 with COVID-19, enrolled during active disease. The rearrangement joins TRBV30 to TRBJ2-7, with 10 bases identical to TRBD1. Sequenced material: peripheral blood. CDR3 sequence reads: CAWLDRGRNEQYF. In DNA, the CDR3 is TGTGCCTGGCTTGACAGGGGGCGCAACGAGCAGTACTTC.